These T cell receptor beta chains were read from a single sample in a study of blood T cell repertoires in COVID-19. Generated by immunoSEQ multiplex PCR, the TCRdb table keeps only in-frame clones and is missing some. The table records a few hundred thousand clones, 90% of them present only once. Sequencing was carried out using peripheral blood. Receptors originate from a woman in her 30s with COVID-19, enrolled during active disease. Each CDR3 is given with its conserved first and last residue. The D gene is left open where the match is weak. Clone size is stated in some rows and not others, as once, few, many or a class when expanded.

v_call: TRBV30
j_call: TRBJ1-5
d_call: -
clone_size: -
cdr3_nt: TGTGCCTGGAGCCTTACTTACAATCAGCCCCAGCATTTT
cdr3_aa: CAWSLTYNQPQHF

v_call: TRBV30
j_call: TRBJ1-6
d_call: TRBD1
clone_size: -
cdr3_nt: TGTGCCTGGACGGGACAGGATAATTCACCCCTCCACTTT
cdr3_aa: CAWTGQDNSPLHF

v_call: TRBV10-3
j_call: TRBJ1-1
d_call: TRBD1
clone_size: -
cdr3_nt: TGTGCCATCGACACAGGGGGCGGAAGGGACACTGAAGCTTTCTTT
cdr3_aa: CAIDTGGGRDTEAFF

v_call: TRBV6-6
j_call: TRBJ2-1
d_call: TRBD1
clone_size: -
cdr3_nt: TGTGCCAGCAGTCAACCCGGACAGGGGGAGAACGATGAGCAGTTCTTC
cdr3_aa: CASSQPGQGENDEQFF

v_call: TRBV5-4
j_call: TRBJ2-1
d_call: -
clone_size: -
cdr3_nt: TGTGCCAGCAGGAAGGACTTCAGCTCCTACAATGAGCAGTTCTTC
cdr3_aa: CASRKDFSSYNEQFF

v_call: TRBV29-1
j_call: TRBJ1-1
d_call: TRBD1
clone_size: -
cdr3_nt: TGCAGCGTGAGGACAGGGAAAGATGAAGCTTTCTTT
cdr3_aa: CSVRTGKDEAFF

v_call: TRBV30
j_call: TRBJ2-7
d_call: -
clone_size: -
cdr3_nt: TGTGCCTGGAGTGTATACTACGAGCAGTACTTC
cdr3_aa: CAWSVYYEQYF

v_call: TRBV7-9
j_call: TRBJ2-5
d_call: TRBD1
clone_size: -
cdr3_nt: TGTGCCAGCAGCTTACTTCGGGACAGGGGGATGGAGACCCAGTACTTC
cdr3_aa: CASSLLRDRGMETQYF

v_call: TRBV28
j_call: TRBJ1-1
d_call: TRBD1
clone_size: -
cdr3_nt: TGTGCCAGCAGTCTGACGACCTGGGACAGGGATGGGACTGAAGCTTTCTTT
cdr3_aa: CASSLTTWDRDGTEAFF

v_call: TRBV6-5
j_call: TRBJ2-3
d_call: -
clone_size: once
cdr3_nt: TGTGCCAGCAGTATCGAACATGCCAGTACAGATACGCAGTATTTT
cdr3_aa: CASSIEHASTDTQYF

v_call: TRBV7-2
j_call: TRBJ2-7
d_call: -
clone_size: -
cdr3_nt: TGTGCCAGCAGCTTAAGTGCGGATATCTACGAGCAGTACTTC
cdr3_aa: CASSLSADIYEQYF

v_call: TRBV27
j_call: TRBJ2-1
d_call: TRBD2
clone_size: -
cdr3_nt: TGTGCCAGCAGTTCGGGACTAGCGGGAGGGGAAGACAATGAGCAGTTCTTC
cdr3_aa: CASSSGLAGGEDNEQFF